This TCR beta chain was observed in a study of CD8 T cells in Susac syndrome. An amount of RNA that ranged from roughly 0.5 to 1 ug was reverse transcribed with random hexamers. One entry per CDR3 protein, called by TCRdb with MiXCR from the immunoSEQ multiplex PCR reads. The repertoire holds 70,000 to 85,000 distinct CDR3 sequences, with 96% as singletons. V was cut by 0 bases and J by 4 bases, with 6 bases left in between. The germline gives CDR1 LGHNA, CDR2 YNFKEQ. The CDR3 consists of 13 residues. The specimen sequenced was CD8+ T cells from PBMCs. The genes are TRBV4-2 and TRBJ1-1; D not certain. The clonotype comes from a human donor with Susac syndrome. The CDR3 DNA reads as TGTGCCAGCAGCCAAGAACTTGGCACTGAAGCTTTCTTT. Its protein product is CASSQELGTEAFF.